A selection of T cell receptor beta chains follows, all from one sample in a study of cytomegalovirus exposure and HLA in healthy donors. Some clones are missing from TCRdb's copy, which holds only in-frame ones; the method was immunoSEQ multiplex PCR. This repertoire includes tens of thousands of clones. The sample comprised PBMCs. These TCRs come from a man between 18 and 29 years old in good health and CMV-seropositive. CDR3s include the opening cysteine and the closing phenylalanine or tryptophan. Fields, in order: V gene, D gene, J gene, CDR3 DNA, CDR3 protein. D genes are given only for firm matches.

TRBV30,.,TRBJ1-3,TGTGCCTCGACCGGGACCCCGGAGCAGGAGGGCACCATATATTTT,CASTGTPEQEGTIYF
TRBV11-2,TRBD2,TRBJ2-5,TGTGCCAGCAGCCCGCGAAGGACTAGCGGGGGGACGGCAGAGACCCAGTACTTC,CASSPRRTSGGTAETQYF
TRBV6-1,TRBD1,TRBJ1-5,TGTGCCAGCAGACAGGAGGCAGGGGGAGTTCAGCCCCAGCATTTT,CASRQEAGGVQPQHF
TRBV7-9,.,TRBJ2-7,TGTGCCAGCAGCTTAAGCGGGCCCTCTCGTGCCGAGCAGTACTTC,CASSLSGPSRAEQYF
TRBV9,.,TRBJ2-1,TGTGCCAGCAGCGTAGGGGCAGCAGGTGAGCAGTTCTTC,CASSVGAAGEQFF
TRBV28,TRBD1,TRBJ1-4,TGTGCCAGCAGTTTGAGGCAGGGGGCTCCAACTAATGAAAAACTGTTTTTT,CASSLRQGAPTNEKLFF
TRBV7-9,.,TRBJ2-3,TGTGCCAGCAGGGAGCGAAGCACAGATACGCAGTATTTT,CASRERSTDTQYF
TRBV18,TRBD2,TRBJ2-7,TGTGCCAGCTCACCAATAGGACTAGCCTACGAGCAGTACTTC,CASSPIGLAYEQYF
TRBV28,.,TRBJ1-2,TGTGCCAGCATTCCCACCTTGGGAGGTTTCTATGGCTACACCTTC,CASIPTLGGFYGYTF
TRBV5-1,TRBD2,TRBJ2-7,TGCGCCAGCAGCTTGGGTGGGACTAGCGGGAGATTGTTCTACGAGCAGTACTTC,CASSLGGTSGRLFYEQYF
TRBV7-2,.,TRBJ1-5,TGTGCCAGCAGCTTAGATTTTCGGGACACGAACCAGCATTTT,CASSLDFRDTNQHF
TRBV28,TRBD1,TRBJ1-5,TGTGCCAGCAGTTCCCGGACAGGGCCGCCCCAGCATTTT,CASSSRTGPPQHF
TRBV14,TRBD2,TRBJ2-1,TGTGCCAGCAGCCTCCGGGAGGGAGGTGAGCAGTTCTTC,CASSLREGGEQFF
TRBV27,TRBD2,TRBJ2-2,TGTGCCAGCAGTTTACTTGCGGGAGTGGGCACCGGGGAGCTGTTTTTT,CASSLLAGVGTGELFF
TRBV5-1,TRBD1,TRBJ2-1,TGCGCCAGCACCCCGGGATGGGGACAGGGGCTGGGCAATGAGCAGTTCTTC,CASTPGWGQGLGNEQFF
TRBV5-8,TRBD1,TRBJ2-7,TGTGCCAGCAGCATCACAGGGGCCCGCTACGAGCAGTACTTC,CASSITGARYEQYF
TRBV7-2,TRBD2,TRBJ2-2,TGTGCCAGCAGTCGACTAGCGGGAGCGATCTCTACCGGGGAGCTGTTTTTT,CASSRLAGAISTGELFF
TRBV19,TRBD1,TRBJ1-3,TGTGCCAGTAGAGGACAGGGCACTGGAAACACCATATATTTT,CASRGQGTGNTIYF
TRBV2,TRBD1,TRBJ1-5,TGTGCCAGCAGCGAACAGGGGGCCGTAGGCAATCAGCCCCAGCATTTT,CASSEQGAVGNQPQHF
TRBV19,.,TRBJ2-3,TGTGCCAGTAGTATACAGGGTGCCACAGATACGCAGTATTTT,CASSIQGATDTQYF
TRBV27,.,TRBJ2-2,TGTGCCAGCAGTCGGGGGAACACCGGGGAGCTGTTTTTT,CASSRGNTGELFF
TRBV18,.,TRBJ1-1,TGTGCCAGCTCACCACGGGCGGGGACTGAAGCTTTCTTT,CASSPRAGTEAFF
TRBV6-5,TRBD1,TRBJ1-2,TGTGCCAGCAGTTACTCTCGGGACAGGGGTGGCTACACCTTC,CASSYSRDRGGYTF
TRBV4-1,TRBD1,TRBJ2-7,TGCGCCAGCAGCCAAGAACAGGGGCGCTACGAGCAGTACTTC,CASSQEQGRYEQYF
TRBV9,TRBD1,TRBJ1-1,TGTGCCAGCAGCGTAGACCCGGACAGGGCTAACACTGAAGCTTTCTTT,CASSVDPDRANTEAFF
TRBV19,.,TRBJ1-1,TGTGCCAGTAGTAGGCAGGGTAGTGGTGAAGCTTTCTTT,CASSRQGSGEAFF
TRBV15,TRBD1,TRBJ1-1,TGTGCCACCAGCGGGCAGGGGGGTCGGAACACTGAAGCTTTCTTT,CATSGQGGRNTEAFF
TRBV6-5,TRBD1,TRBJ1-5,TGTGCCAGCAGCCCCCGGGACAGGGGCGATCAGCCCCAGCATTTT,CASSPRDRGDQPQHF
TRBV11-2,.,TRBJ2-7,TGTGCCAGCAGCTTAGACAGGGCTAGCGACCCCTACGAGCAGTACTTC,CASSLDRASDPYEQYF
TRBV6-1,.,TRBJ2-7,TGTGCCAGCAGCGCCCAGAGTGGGGCCTCCTACGAGCAGTACTTC,CASSAQSGASYEQYF
TRBV7-7,TRBD1,TRBJ1-1,TGTGCCAGCAGCTCGGGACAGGGAGGTGAAGCTTTCTTT,CASSSGQGGEAFF
TRBV30,.,TRBJ2-1,TGTGCCTGGAGTGAACGGACAATTTACAATGAGCAGTTCTTC,CAWSERTIYNEQFF
TRBV5-1,TRBD2,TRBJ2-1,TGCGCCAGTGCCCCCTGGACTAGCGGGAGCAATGAGCAGTTCTTC,CASAPWTSGSNEQFF
TRBV5-4,.,TRBJ1-2,TGTGCCAGCAGCTCTAACCTCAGGGGTGCAGAGGGCTACACCTTC,CASSSNLRGAEGYTF
TRBV10-3,.,TRBJ2-7,TGTGCCATCAGTGAGTCGAAAGCGGCCCCTCAGTCCGAGCAGTACTTC,CAISESKAAPQSEQYF
TRBV30,.,TRBJ1-3,TGTGCCTGGAGTTACGGCGGGACGAGAGGAAACACCATATATTTT,CAWSYGGTRGNTIYF
TRBV2,.,TRBJ2-1,TGTGCCAGCGACAGAGGAACGACGTACAATGAGCAGTTCTTC,CASDRGTTYNEQFF
TRBV5-1,.,TRBJ2-7,TGCGCCAGCAGCATCATCCAGGGGCGGCCCCTTTACGAGCAGTACTTC,CASSIIQGRPLYEQYF
TRBV30,.,TRBJ2-3,TGTGCCTGGAGTGCGGGAGTAGGCACAGATACGCAGTATTTT,CAWSAGVGTDTQYF
TRBV5-1,TRBD2,TRBJ2-3,TGCGCCAGCGGCTCCCTTAGCGGGAGGGCCCCAGATACGCAGTATTTT,CASGSLSGRAPDTQYF
TRBV7-9,.,TRBJ1-2,TGTGCCAGCAGTCTTAACAGGGAAAGCTATGGCTACACCTTC,CASSLNRESYGYTF
TRBV7-9,.,TRBJ1-4,TGTGCCAGCAGCTCTTACAGGGATGAAAAACTGTTTTTT,CASSSYRDEKLFF